This T cell receptor (beta chain) emerged from a study of OX40 agonist ivuxolimab in advanced cancers. Study overall: Age averaged around 59 years (range about 20 to 80), and around 78% were male. Of the participants, over 30% had some prior anti-PD-1, anti-PD-L1 or anti-CTLA-4 therapy, which was allowed.

The protocol was immunoSEQ multiplex PCR, while the TCRdb copy is restricted to in-frame clones and leaves out a portion. The sample contains about 67,000 clones, around 83% of which appear only once. CDR1 is SEHNR, CDR2 FQNEAQ, per germline (reference sequence). CDR3 size: 14 residues. V dropped 3 bases and J dropped 2 bases, with 7 bases sitting between them. Worth noting for this clone: The antigen remains undetermined.

Study-wide results and limits: There were also nonresponders showing low normalized T-cell clonal expansion. In the 0.1 to 3.0 mg/kg range, CD4+ and CD8+ blood T cells had expanded clonally by week 6.

The source was CD4+ or CD8+ T cells sorted from blood, collected in a trial of the OX40 agonist ivuxolimab. The receptor was derived from an adult with an advanced solid tumor such as melanoma, head and neck, liver or kidney cancer. The V and J genes are TRBV7-9 and TRBJ2-2; weak D call: TRBD1 (6 bases). The chain's CDR3 is CASSLDRNTGELFF. The CDR3 coding sequence is TGTGCCAGCAGCTTGGACAGAAACACCGGGGAGCTGTTTTTT.